This T cell receptor beta chain was identified in a study of control samples from healthy donors and cancer patients. TCRdb keeps only in-frame clones here, not all; method: immunoSEQ multiplex PCR. In the table there are some 87,000 clones, roughly 91% of which are singletons. The CDR3 covers 14 residues. Trimming shortened V by 0 bases and J by 0 bases, and 7 bases separated the two germline ends. CDR1 is GTSNPN and CDR2 is SVGIG in the germline V gene (reference sequence). The sample consisted of blood. The chain uses TRBV30 and TRBJ2-3; no clear D. The TCR comes from a man aged 25 to 40 in good health. Here the CDR3 reads CAWSVLASTDTQYF. In nucleotides, the CDR3 is TGTGCCTGGAGTGTCTTAGCTAGCACAGATACGCAGTATTTT.